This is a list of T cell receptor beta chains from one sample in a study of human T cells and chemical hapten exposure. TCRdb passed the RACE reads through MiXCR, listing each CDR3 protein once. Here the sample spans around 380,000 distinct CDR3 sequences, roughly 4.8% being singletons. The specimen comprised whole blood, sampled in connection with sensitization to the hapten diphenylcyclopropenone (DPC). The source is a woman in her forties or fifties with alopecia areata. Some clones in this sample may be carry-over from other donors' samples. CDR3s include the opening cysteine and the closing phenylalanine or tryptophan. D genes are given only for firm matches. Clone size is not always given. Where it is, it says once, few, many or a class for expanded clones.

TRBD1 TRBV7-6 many CASSLGFGTGESYEQYF
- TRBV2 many CASSYRDGEQFF
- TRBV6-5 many CASSYLGLQETQYF
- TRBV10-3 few CAISEGGNIQYF
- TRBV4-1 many CASSHQVSTEAFF
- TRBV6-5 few CASSYDGRTNEKLFF
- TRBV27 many CASSQQGYGYTF
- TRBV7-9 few CASSQATGELFF
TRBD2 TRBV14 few CASSPLLAGVETQYF
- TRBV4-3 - CASSQEWTPSTDTQYF
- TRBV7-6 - CASHRSSTSAVNTGELFF
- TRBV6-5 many CASSLGGRYTF
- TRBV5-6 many CASSLAGHNQPQHF
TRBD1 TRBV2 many CASSTPGQGGKLFF
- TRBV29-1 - CSVGGTDSSGNTIYF
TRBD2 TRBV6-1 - CASRRRASGGTNTGELFF
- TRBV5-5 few CASGSAPEDTIYF
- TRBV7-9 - CASSTRDEQYF
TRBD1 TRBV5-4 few CASSIGTAINYGYTF
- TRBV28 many CASAYSSYEQYF
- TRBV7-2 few CASSLPRGSVQYF
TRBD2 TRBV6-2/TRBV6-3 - CASAGTSGRYETQYF
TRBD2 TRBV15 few CATSRGGGGTYEQYF
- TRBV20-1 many CSARDYRASNQPQHF
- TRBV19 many CASIPRSGNTGELFF
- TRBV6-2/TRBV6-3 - CASKAGGGRKETQYF
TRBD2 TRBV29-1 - CSVDERGGTDTQYF
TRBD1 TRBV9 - CASSVQGAKTTDTQYF
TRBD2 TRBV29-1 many CSARQASGSSGELFF
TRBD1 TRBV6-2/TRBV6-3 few CASSYFRDRVGTEAFF
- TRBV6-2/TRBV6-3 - CASTLPGAYEQYF
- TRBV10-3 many CAISESEGGTQYF
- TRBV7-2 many CASSFRPFSYNEQFF
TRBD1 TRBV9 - CASSVPRQGTSTDTQYF
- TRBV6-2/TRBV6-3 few CASSYSGGSAEQFF
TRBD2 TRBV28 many CASSLSAGGGNEQFF
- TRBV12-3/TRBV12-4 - CASRDTINQPQHF
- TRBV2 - CASSEGRGPQHF
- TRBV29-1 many CSVYFRGSDTQYF
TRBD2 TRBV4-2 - CASSLASGISNEQFF
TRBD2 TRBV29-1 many CSVDSASGGSYNEQFF